The next 10 T cell receptor beta chains were all read from a single sample in a study of tumor-infiltrating lymphocytes in primary liver carcinoma (dated by TCRdb to about 2017). Total RNA and DNA were co-extracted from about 19-30 mg of bulk tissue with the AllPrep DNA/RNA mini kit, without cell sorting. Sequencer: Illumina HiSeq 2500. Using a constant-region primer and ProtoScript II reverse transcriptase, TCRbeta-specific cDNA was reverse-transcribed from around 500 ng total RNA. Three nested multiplex PCR rounds, following a slightly modified ARM-PCR procedure, were used to build the TCRbeta libraries. Multiplex TRBV1-TRBV30 forward primers and a Cbeta reverse primer were used in the first two PCR rounds, each of which was run for around 9 cycles. TCRdb itself trimmed the public reads at Q25 with fastp, ran MiXCR and retained productive beta chains. Identical CDR3 protein sequences are pooled into one entry, listed with their most common genes and DNA. Recorded for this sample are more than 30,000 distinct CDR3 sequences; around 80% of them occurred a single time. In total, the top ten clones hold 35% to 45% of the sample.

Sequencing used tumor-adjacent normal liver tissue. Receptors originate from a man aged 35 to 55 with primary liver carcinoma and hepatitis B virus infection.

A word on this clonotype: This clone may be a read error of a much larger clone one base away. This chain links TRBV2 with TRBJ2-1; D unclear. CDR1 is SNHLY, CDR2 FYNNEI, per germline. There are 11 residues in the CDR3. The CDR3 reads CASSEFAEQIF. In nucleotides, the CDR3 is TGTGCCAGCAGTGAATTCGCTGAGCAGATCTTC.

This clonotype was seen only once. The CDR3 carries no conserved terminal phenylalanine or tryptophan, so it likely arises from a read error. The V and J genes are TRBV5-1 and TRBJ1-1; a possible D gene is TRBD1 (6 bases). CDR1 SGHRS and CDR2 YFSETQ come from the germline V gene. The CDR3 spans 12 residues. CDR3 in amino acids: CTSSPETGAAFL. The CDR3 DNA follows: TGCACCAGCAGCCCGGAGACAGGTGCAGCTTTCCTT.

To note about this clonotype: One junction end disagrees with the germline gene, perhaps due to a read error. The CDR3 spells CAGSLQGFYNEQFF. The CDR3 DNA is TGTGCCGGCAGTTTGCAAGGGTTCTACAATGAGCAGTTCTTC. This chain connects TRBV6-2 or TRBV6-3 to TRBJ2-1; unclear D gene. Germline V CDR1 and CDR2: MNHEY, SVGEGT. The CDR3 totals 14 residues.

The chain carries TRBV19 and TRBJ2-4; D not certain. The CDR3 covers 14 residues. CDR1 LNHDA and CDR2 SQIVND come from the germline V gene (reference sequence). V lost 3 bases to trimming and J lost 3 bases, with 9 bases between them. CDR3 protein: CASSMAAVKNIQYF. Written as DNA, the CDR3 is TGTGCCAGTAGTATGGCAGCTGTCAAAAACATTCAGTACTTC. Full variable domain (outside the CDR3, taken from reference TRBV19 and TRBJ2-4): DGGITQSPKYLFRKEGQNVTLSCEQNLNHDAMYWYRQDPGQGLRLIYYSQIVNDFQKGDIAEGYSVSREKKESFPLTVTSAQKNPTAFYLCASSMAAVKNIQYFGAGTRLSVL.

The chain employs TRBV14 and TRBJ1-6; D ambiguous. V shed 6 bases and J shed 7 bases, with 13 bases lying between them. This CDR3 contains 14 residues. The germline V gene has CDR1 SGHDN and CDR2 FVKESK. In nucleotides, the CDR3 is TGTGCCAGCAGTCACTCAAGGGAAAATTCACCCCTCCACTTT. As protein: CASSHSRENSPLHF.

Many counts were recorded for this clonotype. A much larger clone differs from this one at a single base, so this may be a read error. CDR3 amino acids: CASSIQVPTDTRYF. As DNA, the CDR3 is TGTGCCAGCAGTATACAGGTACCCACAGATACGCGGTATTTT. This chain joins TRBV2 and TRBJ2-3; D might be TRBD1 (5 bases). The CDR3 is 14 residues long. Germline-derived CDR1 and CDR2 are SNHLY and FYNNEI.

Notes on this clonotype: One end of the junction fails to match germline, which may point to a read error. This chain joins TRBV29-1 and TRBJ2-3; tentatively, D is TRBD2 (5 bases). The CDR3 spans 13 residues. Looked up from germline, CDR1 is SQVTM and CDR2 is ANQGSEA. CDR3 sequence (DNA): TGTAGCGTTAGCCAGATTCGGGCAGATACGCAGTATTTT. Its translation: CSVSQIRADTQYF.

With regard to this clonotype: At one end, the junction sequence differs from germline, possibly due to a read error. V gene TRBV5-5 combines with J gene TRBJ1-1, with unresolved D. Germline loops: CDR1 SGHKS, CDR2 YYEKEE (reference sequence). The length of the CDR3 is 13 residues. This chain's CDR3 is CASSIIRNIEAFF. DNA of the CDR3: TGTGCCAGCAGCATTATTAGGAACATTGAAGCTTTCTTT.

For this clonotype: One end of the junction varies from germline; a read error may be responsible. The gene calls are TRBV16 and TRBJ1-2; D is unclear. The V gene's germline CDR1 is KGHSY and CDR2 FQNENV. The CDR3 is 14 amino acids. The CDR3 DNA is TGTGCCAGCAACCAATCTGTAACGGGGTATGGCTACACCTTC. Its translation is CASNQSVTGYGYTF.

Points on this clonotype: A read error may produce the germline difference seen at one junction end. The rearrangement uses TRBV10-3 and TRBJ2-7, with a weak D call TRBD2 (5 bases). Germline loops: CDR1 ENHRY, CDR2 SYGVKD. The CDR3 totals 13 residues. The CDR3 spells CAISGEGGVERYF. DNA of the CDR3: TGTGCCATCAGTGGAGAGGGTGGGGTCGAGCGGTACTTC.